Presented here are 26 T cell receptor beta chains from one specimen sequenced in a study of T cell clonotyping in hematopoietic cell transplantation. The protocol was immunoSEQ multiplex PCR, while the TCRdb copy is restricted to in-frame clones and leaves out a portion. The profile shows 12,000 to 15,000 clones, 85% to 90% of them singletons. Sequencing was performed on PBMCs, taken 100 days after allogeneic stem cell transplant. These receptors were taken from a male patient aged 50 to 59 who had an allogeneic stem cell transplant from an unrelated donor, so T cells may come from the graft donor. Some clones in this sample may be carry-over from other donors' samples.

The chain joins TRBV15 to TRBJ2-3; the D is unclear. The CDR3 spans 15 residues. Germline CDR1 reads LNHNV; CDR2 reads YYDKDF (reference sequence). Deletions cut 4 bases from V and 2 bases from J, with 13 bases between. The CDR3 DNA sequence: TGTGCCACCAGCATGCGGCAGGCAGACACAGATACGCAGTATTTT. It encodes CATSMRQADTDTQYF. Based on the CDR3 plus reference TRBV15 and TRBJ2-3, the full variable domain is DAMVIQNPRYQVTQFGKPVTLSCSQTLNHNVMYWYQQKSSQAPKLLFHYYDKDFNNEADTPDNFQSRRPNTSFCFLDIRSPGLGDTAMYLCATSMRQADTDTQYFGPGTRLTVL.

The V and J genes are TRBV29-1 and TRBJ2-3; D remains ambiguous. The CDR3 runs to 14 residues. Germline CDR1 SQVTM, CDR2 ANQGSEA. With 4 bases removed from V and 1 base from J, the gap between germline ends came to 12 bases. The CDR3 is CSVAVGGGTDTQYF. For the CDR3, the DNA is TGCAGCGTTGCCGTAGGTGGGGGCACAGATACGCAGTATTTT.

The chain links TRBV5-5 to TRBJ1-1; D uncertain. Trimming left V 4 bases short and J 1 base short, with 8 bases between. This CDR3 has 13 residues. Germline-derived CDR1 and CDR2 are SGHKS and YYEKEE (reference sequence). The CDR3 here is CASSRPENTEAFF. Written as DNA, the CDR3 is TGTGCCAGCAGCCGCCCGGAGAACACTGAAGCTTTCTTT.

The chain has TRBV19 and TRBJ1-4; TRBD1 aligns across 7 bases. V trimming: 7 bases; J trimming: 3 bases; junction bases outside the gene matches: 8. CDR1 is LNHDA and CDR2 is SQIVND in the germline V gene (reference sequence). The CDR3 has 15 amino acids. The CDR3 nucleotides read TGTGCCAGTACCTCACCGGGACAGCCTAATGAAAAACTGTTTTTT. It yields the protein CASTSPGQPNEKLFF.

With regard to this clone: At one boundary the junction diverges from the germline segment, which might be a read error. The rearrangement joins TRBV7-7 to TRBJ1-1; maybe TRBD1 (5 bases). The germline V gene has CDR1 SSHAT and CDR2 FNYEAQ (reference sequence). The CDR3 loop spans 15 amino acids. The CDR3 sequence: CASSPRLGPNTEAFF. The DNA for the CDR3 is TGTGCTAGCAGCCCCCGATTGGGGCCGAACACTGAAGCTTTCTTT.

This clone was picked up one time. This chain joins TRBV30 and TRBJ1-3; D is perhaps TRBD1 (6 bases). The CDR3 runs to 15 residues. V was trimmed by 5 bases and J by 0 bases, leaving 14 bases between them. In germline, CDR1 is GTSNPN, CDR2 SVGIG (reference sequence). The CDR3 nucleotides are TGTGCCTGGTCCCCAGGGGATTACTCTGGAAACACCATATATTTT. Translating gives CAWSPGDYSGNTIYF.

The chain recombines TRBV30 with TRBJ1-1, with 10 bases identical to TRBD1. The CDR3 consists of 14 residues. The germline V gene has CDR1 GTSNPN and CDR2 SVGIG (reference sequence). J lost 5 bases, V lost 3 bases, and 6 bases had no gene match. CDR3 in DNA: TGTGCCTGGAGCAGGACAGGGGGTGAAACTGAAGCTTTCTTT. Protein: CAWSRTGGETEAFF.

The chain is built from TRBV18 and TRBJ1-2; D not resolved. V shed 4 bases and J shed 8 bases, with 20 bases lying between them. The CDR3 covers 15 residues. The germline V gene has CDR1 KGHSH and CDR2 LQKENI. The CDR3 reads CASSLSPPTTRGYTF. CDR3 nucleotide sequence: TGTGCCAGCTCACTCTCCCCACCCACAACGAGAGGCTACACCTTC.

This rearrangement joins TRBV4-1 to TRBJ1-2; D may be TRBD1 (5 bases). The CDR3 extends over 17 amino acids. Germline CDR1 reads MGHRA; CDR2 reads YSYEKL. V dropped 3 bases and J dropped 7 bases, with 24 bases sitting between them. CDR3 nucleotides: TGCGCCAGCAGCCATTTTTTAGGGGAAGGGACCAAGGGTGGCTACACCTTC. Translated: CASSHFLGEGTKGGYTF.

The gene calls are TRBV4-2 and TRBJ2-1; 9 nucleotides agree with TRBD2. Trimming cost V 1 base and J 9 bases; bases outside gene matches: 7. The CDR3 covers 15 residues. Germline values: CDR1 LGHNA, CDR2 YNFKEQ. The CDR3 loop is CASSQGVAGEVEQFF. For the CDR3, the DNA is TGTGCCAGCAGCCAAGGGGTAGCGGGAGAGGTTGAGCAGTTCTTC.

The chain combines TRBV7-8 with TRBJ2-3; maybe TRBD2 (6 bases). The V and J ends lost 8 bases and 0 bases respectively, with 9 bases between them. This CDR3 is built from 13 residues. CDR1 and CDR2 (germline): SGHVS, FQNEAQ. In DNA form, the CDR3 reads TGTGCCAGCGGGGGGAGTAGCACAGATACGCAGTATTTT. Its translation is CASGGSSTDTQYF.

The chain couples TRBV13 to TRBJ2-3; 10 bases match TRBD2. Germline CDR1 and CDR2: PRHDT and FYEKMQ (reference sequence). CDR3 length: 15 residues. Trimming cost V 2 bases and J 2 bases; bases outside gene matches: 1. The CDR3 sequence: CASSLTSGNTDTQYF. CDR3 coding DNA: TGTGCCAGCAGCTTAACTAGCGGGAACACAGATACGCAGTATTTT.

The chain links TRBV5-6 to TRBJ2-7; TRBD1 or TRBD2 may be the D gene (7 bases each). The CDR3 is 16 residues long. The germline V gene has CDR1 SGHDT and CDR2 YYEEEE. Trimming removed 3 bases at V and 6 bases at J, with 22 bases between. CDR3 DNA sequence: TGTGCCAGCAGCTCGGCCAGGGGGAGCTGGGAGGGCGAGCAGTACTTC. Translated: CASSSARGSWEGEQYF. Full variable domain (rest looked up from reference TRBV5-6 and TRBJ2-7): DAGVTQSPTHLIKTRGQQVTLRCSPKSGHDTVSWYQQALGQGPQFIFQYYEEEERQRGNFPDRFSGHQFPNYSSELNVNALLLGDSALYLCASSSARGSWEGEQYFGPGTRLTVT.

The table lists this clone with a few counts. The chain links TRBV9 to TRBJ2-1; 9 positions agree with TRBD2. The junction had 4 bases not matched to a gene; V was cut back by 3 bases and J by 3 bases. The CDR3 is 15 residues long. Per germline, CDR1 SGDLS and CDR2 YYNGEE. CDR3 in amino acids: CASSDSGSGYNEQFF. For the CDR3, the DNA is TGTGCCAGCAGCGATAGCGGGAGTGGCTACAATGAGCAGTTCTTC.

The V call is TRBV28, the J call TRBJ2-5; 10 bases fit TRBD1. V lost 6 bases and J lost 5; bases outside the gene matches: 9. Germline CDR1 and CDR2: MDHEN and SYDVKM. This CDR3 contains 15 residues. The CDR3 sequence: CASSLRQGAYETQYF. CDR3 in DNA: TGTGCCAGCAGCCTCAGACAGGGGGCTTATGAGACCCAGTACTTC. Full variable domain (outside the CDR3, taken from reference TRBV28 and TRBJ2-5): DVKVTQSSRYLVKRTGEKVFLECVQDMDHENMFWYRQDPGLGLRLIYFSYDVKMKEKGDIPEGYSVSREKKERFSLILESASTNQTSMYLCASSLRQGAYETQYFGPGTRLLVL.

The rearrangement uses TRBV5-6 and TRBJ1-1; no clear D gene. Germline V gene data show CDR1 as SGHDT and CDR2 as YYEEEE. V was cut by 0 bases and J by 1 base, with 7 bases left in between. This CDR3 has 14 amino acids. CDR3 in amino acids: CASSLGVGNTEAFF. CDR3 nucleotide sequence: TGTGCCAGCAGCTTGGGGGTCGGGAACACTGAAGCTTTCTTT.

The rearrangement joins TRBV2 to TRBJ2-5, with D uncertain. V lost 4 bases and J 0 bases, leaving 6 bases between the germline ends. The CDR3 runs 13 residues. Germline CDR1 reads SNHLY; CDR2 reads FYNNEI. The CDR3, as DNA: TGTGCCAGCAGTGCCGGGCACCAAGAGACCCAGTACTTC. This sequence encodes CASSAGHQETQYF.

This clone was counted once. The V and J genes are TRBV5-6 and TRBJ1-5; possible D gene TRBD1, 6 bases. V dropped 4 bases and J dropped 6 bases, with 11 bases sitting between them. The germline gives CDR1 SGHDT, CDR2 YYEEEE. This CDR3 is built from 13 residues. DNA for the CDR3: TGTGCCAGCAGCCTGGGGGGCGGTCAGCCCCAGCATTTT. This encodes CASSLGGGQPQHF.

The chain carries TRBV10-1 and TRBJ2-7, with 9 positions matching TRBD1. The germline CDR1 and CDR2 sequences are WNHNN and SYGVQD (reference sequence). The CDR3 is made up of 15 amino acids. V lost 7 bases and J lost 4; bases outside the gene matches: 11. The CDR3 loop is CASTFRTGAQYEQYF. The CDR3 DNA follows: TGCGCCAGCACTTTCAGGACAGGGGCCCAGTACGAGCAGTACTTC.

The chain has TRBV28 and TRBJ2-3; no clear D. V lost 3 bases to trimming and J lost 2 bases, with 12 bases between them. CDR1 is MDHEN and CDR2 is SYDVKM in the germline V gene. The CDR3 contains 15 residues. The DNA for the CDR3 is TGTGCCAGCAGTTTCCGTGGTCGGGCCACAGATACGCAGTATTTT. It encodes CASSFRGRATDTQYF.

The chain couples TRBV5-1 to TRBJ2-5, with D possibly TRBD1 on 6 matching bases. Trimming stripped 2 bases from V and 3 bases from J, with 11 bases between. This CDR3 has 14 amino acids. Germline values: CDR1 SGHRS, CDR2 YFSETQ. The CDR3, as DNA: TGCGCCAGCAGCTTAGGGGGTACTGAAGAGACCCAGTACTTC. Its protein product is CASSLGGTEETQYF.

V is TRBV7-9 and J is TRBJ1-1, with a tentative D call TRBD1 (6 bases). The CDR3 is 13 amino acids. V dropped 6 bases and J dropped 1 base, with 9 bases sitting between them. Germline V gene sequence: CDR1 SEHNR, CDR2 FQNEAQ (reference sequence). CDR3 region: CASRLTGNTEAFF. CDR3 DNA sequence: TGTGCCAGCAGGTTGACAGGGAACACTGAAGCTTTCTTT.

This chain connects TRBV4-2 to TRBJ2-1; 13 nucleotides agree with TRBD2. The length of the CDR3 is 15 residues. V shed 4 bases and J 6 bases; nucleotides not matched to a gene: 3. Germline loops: CDR1 LGHNA, CDR2 YNFKEQ. The CDR3 region has the DNA TGTGCCAGCAGCCGAGGGACTAGCGGGGCCAATGAGCAGTTCTTC. It yields the protein CASSRGTSGANEQFF.

J is TRBJ2-1 and V is TRBV9; TRBD1 aligns across 9 bases. J gave up 4 bases and V 0 bases, and 2 bases lay outside the gene matches. The CDR3 loop spans 15 amino acids. CDR1 is SGDLS and CDR2 is YYNGEE in the germline V gene. The CDR3 is CASSVGQGGYNEQFF. The CDR3 DNA is TGTGCCAGCAGCGTAGGACAGGGGGGTTACAATGAGCAGTTCTTC.

This sequence joins TRBV11-2 and TRBJ1-1; D ambiguous. This CDR3 spans 14 amino acids. V was cut by 8 bases and J by 11 bases, with 24 bases left in between. Germline CDR1 and CDR2: SGHAT and FQNNGV. The CDR3 region is CASALDRTLKYAFF. The CDR3 DNA reads as TGTGCCAGCGCCCTCGACCGCACGCTCAAGTACGCTTTCTTT. Full variable domain (remainder filled in from reference TRBV11-2 and TRBJ1-1): EAGVAQSPRYKIIEKRQSVAFWCNPISGHATLYWYQQILGQGPKLLIQFQNNGVVDDSQLPKDRFSAERLKGVDSTLKIQPAKLEDSAVYLCASALDRTLKYAFFGQGTRLTVV.

V gene TRBV5-1 combines with J gene TRBJ2-1; 11 bases map to TRBD1. The junction had 7 bases not matched to a gene; V was cut back by 4 bases and J by 7 bases. The germline gives CDR1 SGHRS, CDR2 YFSETQ. This CDR3 region has 15 residues. In DNA form, the CDR3 reads TGCGCCAGCAGCCCTGGACAGGGGGCGCGTAATGAGCAGTTCTTC. Protein: CASSPGQGARNEQFF.